This T cell receptor (beta chain) was retrieved from a study of shared clonotypes between healthy human individuals. This clone was picked up a small number of times. Trimming stripped 3 bases from V and 2 bases from J, with 6 bases between. The CDR3 length is 13 residues. Germline V lookup: CDR1 MNHEY, CDR2 SMNVEV (reference sequence). The assay was immunoSEQ multiplex PCR, and TCRdb's table has in-frame clones only and misses some. This sample has approximately 720,000 clones, with more than 70% found just once. Sequenced sample: memory CD4+ T cells sorted from blood. Documented subset: CD45RA-negative fraction. The gene calls are TRBV27 and TRBJ2-3; the D is unclear. This TCR came from a woman aged 30 to 39 in good health. The CDR3 nucleotides are TGTGCCAGCAGTTTCAAAATCACAGATACGCAGTATTTT. It yields the protein CASSFKITDTQYF.